The present T cell receptor (beta chain) was sequenced within a study of blood T cell repertoires in COVID-19 (dated by TCRdb to the early 2020s). About the study as a whole: Samples covering the acute and convalescent phases of COVID-19 were provided by collaborators in the United States, Italy and Spain. Samples were obtained from the ongoing ImmuneRACE study (first 160 participants) and from 950 to 1,500 subjects provided by 6 global collaborators. The repertoires were released in a freely available public database meant as a resource for research on the immune response to SARS-CoV-2. Subjects who had been exposed to COVID-19, were actively infected with it, or had recovered from it provided the deeply sampled blood TCRbeta repertoires that made up the dataset. Where available, HLA class I and class II types were taken from metadata supplied by the sample provider and were not determined by assay-based typing. The prospective study material was composed of cDNA or gDNA derived from T cells, B-cell-depleted T cells, or PBMCs. A de-identified subject ID, COVID-19 status, age in years and sex were almost always included in the sample metadata.

The immunoSEQ Assay, a bias-controlled multiplex PCR, was used to amplify TCRbeta CDR3 regions from genomic DNA. Concerning the study's data processing: The number of nucleated cells in each sample was estimated by amplification of reference gene primers within the assay. To quantify the absolute abundance of each unique TCRbeta CDR3 rearrangement, sequence reads were collapsed and filtered. For each sample, productive Simpson clonality was calculated as the square root of Simpson's diversity index over productive rearrangements. TCRdb mirrors the immuneACCESS table, restricted to in-frame sequences. Some clones are absent from its copies; in checked studies, under half trace to an unresolved V gene, and the reason for the others is unknown. V and J calls and clone size are those listed in that table; D and trimming were worked out from the DNA. The sample table records under 400,000 clones; around 90% of these occur just once. About 6.8% of the sample is held by the ten biggest clonotypes.

Whole blood was collected in K2EDTA tubes by collaborating institutions according to the institutions' own protocols. For TCRbeta analysis, collaborator samples were shipped as frozen whole blood, as isolated PBMCs, or as DNA extracted from either sample type. Trimming accounts for 4 bases at V and 7 bases at J, while the number of junction bases matched to no gene is 7. Inclusive of the bounding cysteine and phenylalanine, the CDR3 is 13 residues long. CDR3 DNA only is kept here, 39 bases in frame from base 1. The germline V gene provides CDR1 SGDLS and CDR2 YYNGEE. Broader findings and caveats from the paper: The amount of clinical and demographic metadata varied by source and participant and was provided uncurated.

There are a few counts of this clone. It lacks a known antigen. No per-base quality is available; no much larger clone lies one base away. The chain was built from TRBV9 and TRBJ2-5, and TRBD2 aligns with 7 junction nucleotides. Sequenced input: peripheral blood. This sequence originates from a man aged 18-30 years with active or convalescent COVID-19. The CDR3 reads CASSLGLAATQYF. The nucleotide sequence is given as TGTGCCAGCAGCCTGGGGCTAGCGGCGACCCAGTACTTC.